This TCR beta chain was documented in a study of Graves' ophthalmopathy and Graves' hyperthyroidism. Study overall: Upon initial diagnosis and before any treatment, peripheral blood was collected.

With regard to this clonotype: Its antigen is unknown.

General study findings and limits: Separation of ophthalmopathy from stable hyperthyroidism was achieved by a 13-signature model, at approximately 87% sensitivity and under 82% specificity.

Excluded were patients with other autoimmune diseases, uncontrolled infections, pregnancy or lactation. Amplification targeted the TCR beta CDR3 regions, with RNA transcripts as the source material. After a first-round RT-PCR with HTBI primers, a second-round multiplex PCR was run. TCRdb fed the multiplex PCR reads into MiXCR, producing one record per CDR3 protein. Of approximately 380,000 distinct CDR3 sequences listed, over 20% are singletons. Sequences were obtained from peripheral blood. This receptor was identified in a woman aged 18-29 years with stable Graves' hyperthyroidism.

The CDR3 DNA reads as TGTGCCAGCAGTCCCCAGAATTCCCAGTACTTC. Amino acids: CASSPQNSQYF. The chain links TRBV2 to TRBJ2-5; no clear D. In germline, CDR1 is SNHLY, CDR2 FYNNEI. The CDR3 extends over 11 amino acids. Trimming took 5 bases from V and 9 from J, leaving 10 bases between them.